This TCR beta chain was captured by sequencing in a study of T cell responses to AZD1222 COVID-19 vaccine. V gave up 4 bases and J gave up 4 bases, with 13 bases separating them. Germline V gene data show CDR1 as LNHNV and CDR2 as YYDKDF (reference sequence). The CDR3 covers 15 residues. Sequenced by immunoSEQ multiplex PCR; TCRdb stores in-frame clones only, minus some. In the table there are 120,000 or so clones, 70% to 90% of which are singletons. This sequence originates from an adult in good health. Material: peripheral blood, obtained on day 0 of AZD1222 vaccination. The chain has TRBV15 and TRBJ2-2; D is possibly TRBD2 (5 bases). The CDR3 loop reads CATSTHIGGTGELFF. The CDR3 DNA follows: TGTGCCACCAGCACCCATATCGGAGGCACCGGGGAGCTGTTTTTT.